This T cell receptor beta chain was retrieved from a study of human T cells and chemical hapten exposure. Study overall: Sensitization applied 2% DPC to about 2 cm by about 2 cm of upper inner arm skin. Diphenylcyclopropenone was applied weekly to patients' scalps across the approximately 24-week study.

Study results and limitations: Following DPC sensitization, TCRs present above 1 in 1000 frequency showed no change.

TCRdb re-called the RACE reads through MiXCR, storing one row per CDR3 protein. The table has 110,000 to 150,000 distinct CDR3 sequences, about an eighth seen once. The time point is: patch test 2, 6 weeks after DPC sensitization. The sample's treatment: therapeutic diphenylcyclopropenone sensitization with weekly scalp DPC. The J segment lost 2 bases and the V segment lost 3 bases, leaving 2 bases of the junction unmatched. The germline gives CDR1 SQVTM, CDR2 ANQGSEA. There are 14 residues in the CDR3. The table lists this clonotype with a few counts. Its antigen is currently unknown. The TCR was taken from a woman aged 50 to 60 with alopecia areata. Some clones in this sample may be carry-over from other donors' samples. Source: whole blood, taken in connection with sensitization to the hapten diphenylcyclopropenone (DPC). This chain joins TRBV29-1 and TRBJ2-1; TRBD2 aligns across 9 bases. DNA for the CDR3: TGCAGCGTTGATCCTAGCGGGACCTACAATGAGCAGTTCTTC. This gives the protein CSVDPSGTYNEQFF.